The 15 T cell receptor beta chains below come from one sample, sequenced in a study of blood T cell repertoires in COVID-19. Profiling relied on immunoSEQ multiplex PCR, and the TCRdb table lists in-frame clones only, not all of them. The sample consists of some 56,000 clones, about 85% of them appearing once. Sequencing was done on a sample of peripheral blood. Source of these receptors: a woman older than 75 with acute or convalescent COVID-19.

In this sample, this clone turned up once. This CDR3 is CASSPRQGGYDETQYF. CDR3 DNA: TGCGCCAGCAGCCCTCGACAGGGAGGTTACGATGAGACCCAGTACTTC. This chain connects TRBV5-1 to TRBJ2-5; tentative D call: TRBD1 (7 bases). V shed 4 bases and J shed 5 bases, with 21 bases lying between them. Germline V gene data show CDR1 as SGHRS and CDR2 as YFSETQ. This CDR3 is built from 16 residues.

The chain joins TRBV5-4 to TRBJ1-2, with TRBD1 as a possible D gene (6 bases). V lost 4 bases and J lost 7, with 17 bases in between. The CDR3 totals 14 residues. The V gene's germline CDR1 is SGHNT and CDR2 YYREEE (reference sequence). The CDR3 nucleotides are TGTGCCAGCAGCCTACAGGGTCGTCCCGCTGGCTACACCTTC. Protein product: CASSLQGRPAGYTF.

This chain uses TRBV5-1 with TRBJ1-2, with D hard to call. CDR1 is SGHRS, CDR2 YFSETQ, per germline. This CDR3 has 14 residues. The V and J ends lost 4 bases and 7 bases respectively, with 17 bases between them. CDR3 loop: CASSKDTPQSGYTF. CDR3 nucleotide sequence: TGCGCCAGCAGCAAAGACACCCCGCAATCTGGCTACACCTTC.

J is TRBJ1-2 and V is TRBV18; TRBD1 is a possible D gene (5 bases). This CDR3 has 14 amino acids. Trimming removed 3 bases at V and 3 bases at J, with 11 bases between. Looked up from germline, CDR1 is KGHSH and CDR2 is LQKENI. The CDR3 DNA is TGTGCCAGCTCACCGGCTGGGGGGGACTATGGCTACACCTTC. This sequence encodes CASSPAGGDYGYTF.

The rearrangement links TRBV3-1 (or the pseudogene TRBV3-2) to TRBJ1-1; D remains unclear. The germline CDR1 and CDR2 sequences are LGHDT and YNNKEL (reference sequence). The V end lost 6 bases, the J end lost 1 base, and 15 bases lay between the germline ends. The CDR3 consists of 15 residues. This CDR3 reads CASRNSGAGNTEAFF. Here the CDR3 DNA reads TGTGCCAGCAGAAACAGCGGCGCCGGGAACACTGAAGCTTTCTTT.

The CDR3 reads CASSYSLDTGGTQYF. The CDR3 DNA is TGTGCCAGCAGTTATTCCCTCGATACGGGGGGTACGCAGTATTTT. J is TRBJ2-3 and V is TRBV6-5; TRBD2 matches 7 bases. Trimming at V came to 3 bases and at J to 8 bases, leaving 11 bases not matched to a gene. The germline V gene has CDR1 MNHEY and CDR2 SVGAGI. The CDR3 has 15 amino acids.

The V call is TRBV6-5, the J call TRBJ2-7; 7 bases are a match to TRBD1. The trim removed 0 bases at V and 1 base at J, leaving 3 bases unmatched. The CDR3 spans 15 residues. Germline V gene data show CDR1 as MNHEY and CDR2 as SVGAGI. CDR3 nucleotides: TGTGCCAGCAGTTACTCAGGGGGCGCATCCTACGAGCAGTACTTC. As protein: CASSYSGGASYEQYF.

To note about this clone: Compared with germline, one end of the junction differs, possibly owing to a read error. The chain has TRBV6-2 or TRBV6-3 and TRBJ2-7; D is possibly TRBD2 (5 bases). Germline CDR1 MNHEY, CDR2 SVGEGT. The CDR3 spans 11 residues. In DNA, the CDR3 is TGTGCCAGCAGTCTAGACTACGGGCAGTACTTC. This codes for CASSLDYGQYF.

The gene calls are TRBV27 and TRBJ1-1, with TRBD1 as a possible D gene (6 bases). The CDR3 contains 14 residues. The V end lost 6 bases, the J end lost 1 base, and 12 bases lay between the germline ends. Germline V gene data show CDR1 as MNHEY and CDR2 as SMNVEV (reference sequence). The CDR3 loop reads CASSAGTPNTEAFF. The CDR3 DNA reads TGTGCCAGCAGCGCCGGGACACCGAACACTGAAGCTTTCTTT.

J is TRBJ1-1 and V is TRBV3-1 (or the pseudogene TRBV3-2), with D unclear. This CDR3 has 15 residues. Germline V gene data show CDR1 as LGHDT and CDR2 as YNNKEL (reference sequence). V was cut by 4 bases and J by 1 base, with 13 bases left in between. The CDR3 nucleotides are TGTGCCAGCAGCCGGTTGGGCCGGGGGAACACTGAAGCTTTCTTT. Translated, it gives CASSRLGRGNTEAFF.

This clone was seen a few times. The chain employs TRBV5-6 and TRBJ1-1, with TRBD1 identical over 7 bases. This CDR3 region has 15 residues. The germline V gene encodes CDR1 SGHDT and CDR2 YYEEEE. V lost 3 bases, J lost 1 base, and 6 bases stayed unmatched. Here the CDR3 reads CASSSLGQKNTEAFF. The CDR3 bases are TGTGCCAGCAGCTCTCTGGGACAGAAGAACACTGAAGCTTTCTTT.

This clone has a handful of counts. The rearrangement links TRBV7-3 to TRBJ1-1; possible D gene TRBD1, 5 bases. The germline V and J ends were trimmed by 0 bases and 6 bases, with 11 bases remaining between them. The germline gives CDR1 SGHTA, CDR2 FQGTGA. The CDR3 has 14 amino acids. CDR3 coding DNA: TGTGCCAGCAGCTTAACAGGGGCGGCCGCTGAAGCTTTCTTT. Translated: CASSLTGAAAEAFF.

This clone was counted between two and nine times. This chain links TRBV11-3 with TRBJ2-7, with TRBD1 matching over 8 bases. The CDR3 is 15 residues long. Trimming at V came to 5 bases and at J to 3 bases, leaving 9 bases not matched to a gene. CDR1 and CDR2 from the germline V gene are SGHNT and YENEEA. As DNA, the CDR3 is TGTGCCAGCAGCGATTCGGCAGGGGGCTTCTACGAGCAGTACTTC. Translated: CASSDSAGGFYEQYF. The whole variable domain, filled in from reference TRBV11-3 and TRBJ2-7, reads EAGVVQSPRYKIIEKKQPVAFWCNPISGHNTLYWYLQNLGQGPELLIRYENEEAVDDSQLPKDRFSAERLKGVDSTLKIQPAELGDSAVYLCASSDSAGGFYEQYFGPGTRLTVT.

The J gene is TRBJ2-2, the V gene TRBV29-1, with 7 positions matching TRBD1. CDR3 length: 15 amino acids. V shed 1 base and J 7 bases; nucleotides not matched to a gene: 9. The germline gives CDR1 SQVTM, CDR2 ANQGSEA. The CDR3 loop is CSVEVQRGPGGELFF. CDR3 in DNA: TGCAGCGTTGAAGTCCAGAGGGGGCCGGGCGGGGAGCTGTTTTTT.

This rearrangement joins TRBV4-2 to TRBJ1-1; unclear D gene. This CDR3 region has 13 residues. Germline V gene sequence: CDR1 LGHNA, CDR2 YNFKEQ. With 0 bases removed from V and 5 bases from J, the gap between germline ends came to 7 bases. CDR3 coding DNA: TGTGCCAGCAGCCAAGATGACGGGACTGAAGCTTTCTTT. Translated: CASSQDDGTEAFF.